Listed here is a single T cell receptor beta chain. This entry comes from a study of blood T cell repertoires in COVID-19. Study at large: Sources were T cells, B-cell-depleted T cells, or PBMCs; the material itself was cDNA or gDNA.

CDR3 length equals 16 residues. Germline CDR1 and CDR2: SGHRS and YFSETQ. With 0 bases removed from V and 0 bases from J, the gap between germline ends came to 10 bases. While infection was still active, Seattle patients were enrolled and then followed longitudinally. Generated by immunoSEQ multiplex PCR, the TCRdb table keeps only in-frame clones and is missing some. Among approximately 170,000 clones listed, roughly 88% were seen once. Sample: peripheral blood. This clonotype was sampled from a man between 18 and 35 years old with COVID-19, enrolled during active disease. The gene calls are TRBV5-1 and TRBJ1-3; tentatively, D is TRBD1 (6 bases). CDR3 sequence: CASSLDGRGSGNTIYF. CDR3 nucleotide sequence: TGCGCCAGCAGCTTGGACGGCAGGGGCTCTGGAAACACCATATATTTT.